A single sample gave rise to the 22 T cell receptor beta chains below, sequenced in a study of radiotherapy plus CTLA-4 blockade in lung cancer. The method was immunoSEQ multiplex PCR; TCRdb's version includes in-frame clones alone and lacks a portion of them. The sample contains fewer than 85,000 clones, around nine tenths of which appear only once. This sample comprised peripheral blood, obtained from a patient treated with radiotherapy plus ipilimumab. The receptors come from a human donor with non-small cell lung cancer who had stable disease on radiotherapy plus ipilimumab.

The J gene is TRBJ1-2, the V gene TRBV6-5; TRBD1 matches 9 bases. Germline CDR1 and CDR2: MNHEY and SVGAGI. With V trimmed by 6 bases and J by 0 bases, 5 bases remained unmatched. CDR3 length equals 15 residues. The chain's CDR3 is CASSHGQGSNYGYTF. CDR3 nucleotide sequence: TGTGCCAGCAGCCACGGACAGGGGTCTAACTATGGCTACACCTTC.

The CDR3 sequence: CAFRRRDNQPQHF. The CDR3, as DNA: TGTGCCTTTCGCCGACGAGACAATCAGCCCCAGCATTTT. The V and J genes are TRBV6-1 and TRBJ1-5, with D uncertain. This CDR3 has 13 amino acids. V lost 11 bases and J lost 3, with 14 bases in between. Germline CDR1 MNHNS, CDR2 SASEGT.

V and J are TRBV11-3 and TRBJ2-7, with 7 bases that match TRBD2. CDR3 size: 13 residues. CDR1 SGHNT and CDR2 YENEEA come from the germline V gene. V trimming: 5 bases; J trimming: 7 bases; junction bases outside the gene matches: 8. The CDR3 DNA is TGTGCCAGCAGCCGCGGGGGTAGAAGGGAGCAGTACTTC. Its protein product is CASSRGGRREQYF.

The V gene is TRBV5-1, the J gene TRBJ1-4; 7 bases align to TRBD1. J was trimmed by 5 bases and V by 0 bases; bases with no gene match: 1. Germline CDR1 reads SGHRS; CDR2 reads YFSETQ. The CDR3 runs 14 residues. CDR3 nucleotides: TGCGCCAGCAGCTTGGGACAGGGAAATGAAAAACTGTTTTTT. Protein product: CASSLGQGNEKLFF.

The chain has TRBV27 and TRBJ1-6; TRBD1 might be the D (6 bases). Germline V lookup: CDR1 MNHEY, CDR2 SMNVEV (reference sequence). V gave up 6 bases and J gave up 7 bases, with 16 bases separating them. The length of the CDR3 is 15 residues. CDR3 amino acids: CASSDFTGQNSPLHF. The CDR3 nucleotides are TGTGCCAGCAGCGATTTTACCGGACAGAATTCACCCCTCCACTTT.

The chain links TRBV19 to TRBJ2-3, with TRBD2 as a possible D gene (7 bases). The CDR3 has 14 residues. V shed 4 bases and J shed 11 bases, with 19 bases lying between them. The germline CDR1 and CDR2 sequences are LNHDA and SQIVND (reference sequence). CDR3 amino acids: CASSNNMRGQGQYF. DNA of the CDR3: TGTGCCAGTAGTAACAATATGCGGGGGCAAGGGCAGTATTTT.

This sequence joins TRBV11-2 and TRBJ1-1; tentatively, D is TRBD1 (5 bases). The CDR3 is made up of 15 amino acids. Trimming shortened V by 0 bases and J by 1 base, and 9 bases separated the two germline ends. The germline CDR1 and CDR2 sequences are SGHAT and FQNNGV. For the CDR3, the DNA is TGTGCCAGCAGCTTAGACGGCAGGGCGAACACTGAAGCTTTCTTT. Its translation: CASSLDGRANTEAFF.

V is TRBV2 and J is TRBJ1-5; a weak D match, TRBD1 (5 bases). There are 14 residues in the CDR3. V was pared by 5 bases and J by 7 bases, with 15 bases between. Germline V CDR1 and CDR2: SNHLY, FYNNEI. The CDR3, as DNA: TGTGCCAGCAGTTCTCAGGGTTCGGGACAGCCCCAGCATTTT. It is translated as CASSSQGSGQPQHF.

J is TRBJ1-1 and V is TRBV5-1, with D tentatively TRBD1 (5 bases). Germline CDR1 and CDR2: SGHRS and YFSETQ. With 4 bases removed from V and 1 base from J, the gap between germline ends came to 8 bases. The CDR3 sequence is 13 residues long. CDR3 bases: TGCGCCAGCAGCGACAGTTGGAACACTGAAGCTTTCTTT. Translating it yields CASSDSWNTEAFF.

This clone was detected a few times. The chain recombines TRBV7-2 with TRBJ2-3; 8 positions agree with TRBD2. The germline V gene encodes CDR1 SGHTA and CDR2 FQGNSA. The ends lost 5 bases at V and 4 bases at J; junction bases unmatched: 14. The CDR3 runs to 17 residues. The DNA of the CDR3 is TGTGCCAGCAGCACCTTAGCGGGAACACCCCTTTCAGATACGCAGTATTTT. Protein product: CASSTLAGTPLSDTQYF.

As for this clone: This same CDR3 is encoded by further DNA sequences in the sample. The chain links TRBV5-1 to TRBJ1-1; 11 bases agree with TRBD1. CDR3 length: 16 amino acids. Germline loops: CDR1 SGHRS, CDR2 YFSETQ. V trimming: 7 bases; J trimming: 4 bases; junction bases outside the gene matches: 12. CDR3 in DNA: TGCGCCAGCGGCGGAGGGGACAGGGGGGGCGGCACTGAAGCTTTCTTT. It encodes CASGGGDRGGGTEAFF. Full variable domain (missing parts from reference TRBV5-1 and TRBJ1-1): KAGVTQTPRYLIKTRGQQVTLSCSPISGHRSVSWYQQTPGQGLQFLFEYFSETQRNKGNFPGRFSGRQFSNSRSEMNVSTLELGDSALYLCASGGGDRGGGTEAFFGQGTRLTVV.

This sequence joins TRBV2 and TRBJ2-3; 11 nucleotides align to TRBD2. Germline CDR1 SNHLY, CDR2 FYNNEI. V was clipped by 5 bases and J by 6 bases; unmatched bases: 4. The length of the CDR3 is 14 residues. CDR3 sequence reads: CASSILAGEDTQYF. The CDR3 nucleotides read TGTGCCAGCAGTATACTAGCGGGGGAGGATACGCAGTATTTT.

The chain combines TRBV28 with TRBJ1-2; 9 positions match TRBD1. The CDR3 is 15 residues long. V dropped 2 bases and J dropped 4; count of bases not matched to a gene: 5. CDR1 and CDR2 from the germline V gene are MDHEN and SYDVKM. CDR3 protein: CASSLPPDRGYGYTF. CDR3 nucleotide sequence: TGTGCCAGCAGTTTACCCCCGGACAGGGGCTATGGCTACACCTTC.

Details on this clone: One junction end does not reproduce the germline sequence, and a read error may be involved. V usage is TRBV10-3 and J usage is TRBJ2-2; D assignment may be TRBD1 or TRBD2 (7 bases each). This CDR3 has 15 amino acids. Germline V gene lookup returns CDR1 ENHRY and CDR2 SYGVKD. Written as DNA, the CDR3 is TGTGCCGTCAGGGGGGGTCTTGGGAGCACCGGGGAGCTGTTTTTT. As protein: CAVRGGLGSTGELFF.

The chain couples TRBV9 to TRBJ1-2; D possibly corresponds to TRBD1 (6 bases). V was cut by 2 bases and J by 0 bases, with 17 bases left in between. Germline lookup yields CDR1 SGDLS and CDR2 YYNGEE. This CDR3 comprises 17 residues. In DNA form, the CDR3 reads TGTGCCAGCAGCGTGAGTTCGGGGGGGCCGCCTAACTATGGCTACACCTTC. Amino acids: CASSVSSGGPPNYGYTF.

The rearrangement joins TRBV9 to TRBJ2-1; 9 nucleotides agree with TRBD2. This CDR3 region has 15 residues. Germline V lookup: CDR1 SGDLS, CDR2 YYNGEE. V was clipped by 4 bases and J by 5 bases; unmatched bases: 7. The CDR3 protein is CASSPRSGRNNEQFF. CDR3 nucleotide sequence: TGTGCCAGCAGCCCAAGGAGCGGGAGGAACAATGAGCAGTTCTTC. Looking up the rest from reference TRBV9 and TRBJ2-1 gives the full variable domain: DSGVTQTPKHLITATGQRVTLRCSPRSGDLSVYWYQQSLDQGLQFLIQYYNGEERAKGNILERFSAQQFPDLHSELNLSSLELGDSALYFCASSPRSGRNNEQFFGPGTRLTVL.

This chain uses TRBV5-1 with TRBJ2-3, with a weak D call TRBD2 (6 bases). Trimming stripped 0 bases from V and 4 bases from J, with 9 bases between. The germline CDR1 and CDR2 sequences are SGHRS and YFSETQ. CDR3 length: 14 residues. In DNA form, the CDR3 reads TGCGCCAGCAGCTTGGACGGAGGGGCAGATACGCAGTATTTT. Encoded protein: CASSLDGGADTQYF.

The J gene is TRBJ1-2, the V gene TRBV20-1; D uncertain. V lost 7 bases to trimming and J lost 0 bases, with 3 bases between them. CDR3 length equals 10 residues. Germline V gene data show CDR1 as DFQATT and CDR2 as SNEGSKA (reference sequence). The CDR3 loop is CSDTNYGYTF. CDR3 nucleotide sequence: TGCAGTGACACTAACTATGGCTACACCTTC.

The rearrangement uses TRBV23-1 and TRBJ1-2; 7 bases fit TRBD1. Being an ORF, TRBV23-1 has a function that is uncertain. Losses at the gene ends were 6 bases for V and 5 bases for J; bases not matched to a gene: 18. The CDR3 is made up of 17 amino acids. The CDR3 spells CASRPRLGPRGGYGYTF. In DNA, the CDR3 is TGCGCCAGCAGACCCCGATTGGGACCCAGGGGGGGATATGGCTACACCTTC.

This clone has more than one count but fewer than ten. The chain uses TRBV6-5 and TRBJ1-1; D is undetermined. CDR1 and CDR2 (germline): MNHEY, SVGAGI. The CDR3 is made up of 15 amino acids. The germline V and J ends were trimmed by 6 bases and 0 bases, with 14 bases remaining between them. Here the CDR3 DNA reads TGTGCCAGCAGACGACCGGTTGAGATGAACACTGAAGCTTTCTTT. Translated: CASRRPVEMNTEAFF.

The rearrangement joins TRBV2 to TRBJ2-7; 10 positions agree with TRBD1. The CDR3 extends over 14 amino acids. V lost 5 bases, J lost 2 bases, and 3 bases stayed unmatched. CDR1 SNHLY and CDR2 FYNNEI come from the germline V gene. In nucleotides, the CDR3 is TGTGCCAGCAGTAAGGACAGGGGGGCCTACGAGCAGTACTTC. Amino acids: CASSKDRGAYEQYF.

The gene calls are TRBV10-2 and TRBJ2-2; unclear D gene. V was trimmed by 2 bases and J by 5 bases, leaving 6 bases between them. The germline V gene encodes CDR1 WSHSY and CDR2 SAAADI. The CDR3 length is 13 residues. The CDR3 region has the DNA TGCGCCAGCAGTGAGAGGTGGACCGGGGAGCTGTTTTTT. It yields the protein CASSERWTGELFF.